This entry is about one T cell receptor beta chain. Its specificity is not known. This sample was taken from a study of shared clonotypes between healthy human individuals. Study-level information: There were three CD4 naive, three CD4 memory, two CD8 naive and one CD8 memory plates per donor. Findings and caveats of the study: Sample collection involved blood only; tissue repertoires are likely different.

The assay used deep level. Only in-frame clones appear in the TCRdb table, and some are missing; sequencing was by immunoSEQ multiplex PCR. The sample comprises 2 million to 2.5 million clones, approximately 94% of which are singletons, and roughly 0.13% rests with the top ten. The trim removed 7 bases at V and 5 bases at J, leaving 9 bases unmatched. This CDR3 has 15 amino acids. Germline values: CDR1 SQVTM, CDR2 ANQGSEA. This sequence was found in a young man in good health. The chain couples TRBV29-1 to TRBJ2-3; 13 positions agree with TRBD2. Sequencing was done on a sample of naive CD4+ T cells sorted from blood. Subset of the sample: CD45RA+ positively selected. CDR3 in DNA: TGCAGCGCCCCACTAGCGGGAGGGCCAGGAGATACGCAGTATTTT. Translation gives CSAPLAGGPGDTQYF.